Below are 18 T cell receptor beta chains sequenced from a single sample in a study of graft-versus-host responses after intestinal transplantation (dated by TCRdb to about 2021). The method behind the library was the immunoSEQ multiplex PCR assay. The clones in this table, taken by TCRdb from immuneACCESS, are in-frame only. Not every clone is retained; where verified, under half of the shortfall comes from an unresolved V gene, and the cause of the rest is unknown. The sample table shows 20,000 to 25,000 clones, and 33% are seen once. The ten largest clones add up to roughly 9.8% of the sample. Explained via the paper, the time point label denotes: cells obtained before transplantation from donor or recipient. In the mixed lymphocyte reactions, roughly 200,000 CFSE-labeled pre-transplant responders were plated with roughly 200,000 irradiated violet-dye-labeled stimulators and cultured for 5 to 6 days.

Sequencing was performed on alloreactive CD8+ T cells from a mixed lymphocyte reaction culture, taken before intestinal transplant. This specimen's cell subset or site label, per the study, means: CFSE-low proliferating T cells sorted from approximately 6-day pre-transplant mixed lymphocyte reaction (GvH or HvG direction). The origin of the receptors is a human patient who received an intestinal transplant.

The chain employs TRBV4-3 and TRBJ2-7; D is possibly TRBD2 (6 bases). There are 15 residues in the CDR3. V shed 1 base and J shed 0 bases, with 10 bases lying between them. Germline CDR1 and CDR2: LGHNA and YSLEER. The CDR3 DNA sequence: TGCGCCAGCAGCCAAGGGGACTCCCTCTCCTACGAGCAGTACTTC. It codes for CASSQGDSLSYEQYF.

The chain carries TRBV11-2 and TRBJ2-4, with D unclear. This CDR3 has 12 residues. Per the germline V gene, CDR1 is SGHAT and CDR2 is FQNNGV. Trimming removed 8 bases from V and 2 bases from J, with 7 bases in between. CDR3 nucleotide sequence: TGTGCCAGCTTAAGCACCAAAAACATTCAGTACTTC. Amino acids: CASLSTKNIQYF.

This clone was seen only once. DNA of the CDR3: TGTGCCAGCAGTGAATGGGCTAGCGGGAGTTTGGGTTATACGCAGTATTTT. It translates to CASSEWASGSLGYTQYF. This chain uses TRBV6-1 with TRBJ2-3; 10 bases map to TRBD2. The germline CDR1 and CDR2 sequences are MNHNS and SASEGT. The CDR3 has 17 amino acids. J lost 7 bases, V lost 2 bases, and 12 bases had no gene match.

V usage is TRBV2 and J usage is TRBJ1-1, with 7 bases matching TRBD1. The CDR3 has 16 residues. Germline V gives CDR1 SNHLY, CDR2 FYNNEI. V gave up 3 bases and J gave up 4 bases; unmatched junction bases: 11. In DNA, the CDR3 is TGTGCCAGCAGTGATTGGGACAGCGGTTTGAGCACTGAAGCTTTCTTT. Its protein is CASSDWDSGLSTEAFF.

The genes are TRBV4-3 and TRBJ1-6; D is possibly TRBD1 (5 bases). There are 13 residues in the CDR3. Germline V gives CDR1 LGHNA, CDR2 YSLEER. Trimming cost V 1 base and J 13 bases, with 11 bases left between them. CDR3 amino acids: CASSQATGRPLHF. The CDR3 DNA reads TGCGCCAGCAGCCAAGCTACGGGGCGGCCCCTCCACTTT.

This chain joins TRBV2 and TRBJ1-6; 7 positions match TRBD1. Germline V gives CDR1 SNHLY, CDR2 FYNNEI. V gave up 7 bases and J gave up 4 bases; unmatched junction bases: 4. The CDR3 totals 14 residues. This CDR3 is CASIQGEYNSPLHF. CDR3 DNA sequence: TGTGCCAGCATTCAGGGGGAATATAATTCACCCCTCCACTTT.

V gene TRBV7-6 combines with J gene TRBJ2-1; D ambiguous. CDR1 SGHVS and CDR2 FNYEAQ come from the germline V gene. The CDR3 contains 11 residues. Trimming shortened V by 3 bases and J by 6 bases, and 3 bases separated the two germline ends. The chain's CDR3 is CASSFINEQFF. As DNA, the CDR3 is TGTGCCAGCAGCTTCATCAATGAGCAGTTCTTC.

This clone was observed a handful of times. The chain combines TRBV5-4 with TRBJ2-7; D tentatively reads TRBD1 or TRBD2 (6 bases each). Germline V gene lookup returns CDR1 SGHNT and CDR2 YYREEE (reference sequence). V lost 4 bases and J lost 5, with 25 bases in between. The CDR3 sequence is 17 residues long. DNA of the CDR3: TGTGCCAGCAGCCAAGATCTGGGGGCGACTAGAATCCACGAGCAGTACTTC. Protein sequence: CASSQDLGATRIHEQYF.

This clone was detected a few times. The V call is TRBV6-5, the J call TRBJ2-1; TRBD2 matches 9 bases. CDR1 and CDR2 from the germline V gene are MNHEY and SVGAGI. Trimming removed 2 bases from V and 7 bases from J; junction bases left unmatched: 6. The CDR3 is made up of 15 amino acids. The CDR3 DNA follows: TGTGCCAGCAGTTACGGCGGGGGGGCCTCTAATGAGCAGTTCTTC. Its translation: CASSYGGGASNEQFF.

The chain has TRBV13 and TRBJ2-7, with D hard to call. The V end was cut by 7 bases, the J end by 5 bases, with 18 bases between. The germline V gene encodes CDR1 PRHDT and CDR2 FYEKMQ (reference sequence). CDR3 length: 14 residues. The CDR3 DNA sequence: TGTGCCAGCAACTTTTGGCCCCTGAACGACGAGCAGTACTTC. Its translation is CASNFWPLNDEQYF.

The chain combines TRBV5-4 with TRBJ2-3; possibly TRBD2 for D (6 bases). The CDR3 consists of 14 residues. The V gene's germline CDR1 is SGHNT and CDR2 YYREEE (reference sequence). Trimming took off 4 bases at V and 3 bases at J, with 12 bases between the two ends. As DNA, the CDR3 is TGTGCCAGCAGCCCCCTTGGGAGGACAGATACGCAGTATTTT. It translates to CASSPLGRTDTQYF.

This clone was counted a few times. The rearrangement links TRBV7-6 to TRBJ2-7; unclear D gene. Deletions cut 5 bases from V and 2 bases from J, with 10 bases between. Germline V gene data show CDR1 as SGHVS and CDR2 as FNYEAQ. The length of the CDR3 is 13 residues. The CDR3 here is CASSPKYTYEQYF. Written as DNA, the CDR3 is TGTGCCAGCAGCCCGAAGTATACCTACGAGCAGTACTTC.

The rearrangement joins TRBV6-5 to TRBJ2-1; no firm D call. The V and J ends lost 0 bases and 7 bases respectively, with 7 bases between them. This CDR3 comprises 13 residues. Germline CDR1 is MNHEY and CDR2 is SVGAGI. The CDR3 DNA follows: TGTGCCAGCAGTTACTCGCCGACGAATGAGCAGTTCTTC. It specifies CASSYSPTNEQFF.

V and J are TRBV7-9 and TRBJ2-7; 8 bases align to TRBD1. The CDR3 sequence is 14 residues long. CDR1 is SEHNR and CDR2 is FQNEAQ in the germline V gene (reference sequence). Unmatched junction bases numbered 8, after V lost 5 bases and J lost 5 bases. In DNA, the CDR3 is TGTGCCAGCAGCCCTGGGACAGGATTGCACGAGCAGTACTTC. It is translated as CASSPGTGLHEQYF.

The CDR3 bases are TGTGCCTGGAGTGTCGGTCTAGCGGGAGTCAATGAGCAGTTCTTC. It encodes CAWSVGLAGVNEQFF. The rearrangement joins TRBV30 to TRBJ2-1; 10 bases map to TRBD2. The V and J ends lost 0 bases and 6 bases, in that order; junction bases with no gene match: 5. This CDR3 region has 15 residues. Germline V gene data show CDR1 as GTSNPN and CDR2 as SVGIG (reference sequence).

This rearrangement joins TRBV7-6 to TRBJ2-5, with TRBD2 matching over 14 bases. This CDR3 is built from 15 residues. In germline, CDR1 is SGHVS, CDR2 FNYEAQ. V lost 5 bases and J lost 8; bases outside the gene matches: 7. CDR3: CASSPDGTSGRTQYF. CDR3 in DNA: TGTGCCAGCAGCCCGGATGGGACTAGCGGGAGAACCCAGTACTTC.

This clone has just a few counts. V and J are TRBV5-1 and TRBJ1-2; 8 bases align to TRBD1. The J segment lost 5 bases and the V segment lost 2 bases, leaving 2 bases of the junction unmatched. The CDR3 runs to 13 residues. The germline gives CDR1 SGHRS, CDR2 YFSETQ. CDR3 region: CASSLQGVYGYTF. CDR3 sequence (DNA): TGCGCCAGCAGCTTACAGGGGGTTTATGGCTACACCTTC. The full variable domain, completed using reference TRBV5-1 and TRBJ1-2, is KAGVTQTPRYLIKTRGQQVTLSCSPISGHRSVSWYQQTPGQGLQFLFEYFSETQRNKGNFPGRFSGRQFSNSRSEMNVSTLELGDSALYLCASSLQGVYGYTFGSGTRLTVV.

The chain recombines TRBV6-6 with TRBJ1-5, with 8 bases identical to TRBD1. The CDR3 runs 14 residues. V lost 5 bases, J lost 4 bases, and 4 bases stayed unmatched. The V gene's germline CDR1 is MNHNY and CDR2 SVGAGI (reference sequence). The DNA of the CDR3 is TGTGCCAGCAGTGAGGACAGGGAAAATCAGCCCCAGCATTTT. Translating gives CASSEDRENQPQHF.